These T cell receptor beta chains were read from a single sample in a study of OX40 agonist ivuxolimab in advanced cancers. TCRdb's table, derived via immunoSEQ multiplex PCR, lists solely in-frame clones and lacks some. Counted here are 65,000 to 85,000 clones, around 86% occurring once; the ten biggest clones make up roughly 1.9%. The sample consisted of CD4+ or CD8+ T cells sorted from blood, taken in a trial of the OX40 agonist ivuxolimab. The receptors come from an adult with an advanced solid tumor such as melanoma, head and neck, liver or kidney cancer. The CDR3 runs from the conserved cysteine through the conserved F or W. The D gene is left open where the match is weak. Rows give clone size only sometimes, using once, few, many, or a class for an expanded clone.

d_call	v_call	clone_size	j_call	cdr3_nt	cdr3_aa
TRBD1	TRBV30	few	TRBJ1-1	TGTGCCTGGAGTGGACAACGACAGGGTGGGTTGGACACTGAAGCTTTCTTT	CAWSGQRQGGLDTEAFF
.	TRBV10-1	.	TRBJ2-1	TGCGCCAGCAGTGAGTCGGCCTCACCCCTGTACAATGAGCAGTTCTTC	CASSESASPLYNEQFF
.	TRBV21-1	.	TRBJ1-4	TGTGCCAGCAGCTCGAGCAGGACGGGTGAAAAACTGTTTTTT	CASSSSRTGEKLFF
TRBD1	TRBV5-6	.	TRBJ1-4	TGTGCCAGCAGCTTAATAAAGGGGGCAGGTGAAAAACTGTTTTTT	CASSLIKGAGEKLFF
.	TRBV7-8	.	TRBJ1-2	TGTGCCAGCAGCTCGGACAAATCCTATGGCTACACCTTC	CASSSDKSYGYTF
.	TRBV5-5	.	TRBJ1-1	TGTGCCAGCAGCTTCCAGACAAACACTGAAGCTTTCTTT	CASSFQTNTEAFF
.	TRBV7-9	.	TRBJ2-1	TGTGCCAGCAGCTTAAGTAGGCACAATGAGCAGTTCTTC	CASSLSRHNEQFF
TRBD1	TRBV5-8	.	TRBJ2-1	TGTGCCAGCAGCTTCAGGGGGCTGTCCTACAATGAGCAGTTCTTC	CASSFRGLSYNEQFF
.	TRBV28	.	TRBJ1-2	TGTGCCAGCAGTTTATTGGGCAGTCGGGACTATGGCTACACCTTC	CASSLLGSRDYGYTF
.	TRBV9	once	TRBJ1-1	TGTGCCAGCAGCGTAGGCTTATATCCACCGAAGAACACTGAAGCTTTCTTT	CASSVGLYPPKNTEAFF
TRBD1	TRBV18	.	TRBJ1-4	TGTGCCAGCTCAACACCGGGACAGGGAGGAGAAAAACTGTTTTTT	CASSTPGQGGEKLFF
TRBD2	TRBV27	.	TRBJ2-5	TGTGCCAGCACCCCGGGGGGAAGGGGAGGAGAGACCCAGTACTTC	CASTPGGRGGETQYF
.	TRBV5-4	few	TRBJ1-1	TGTGCCAGCAGCTTGGTATACGGGTCCACTGAAGCTTTCTTT	CASSLVYGSTEAFF
.	TRBV7-8	.	TRBJ2-1	TGTGCCAGCAGCTTGAACGAGGGGGGTACACACAATGAGCAGTTCTTC	CASSLNEGGTHNEQFF
.	TRBV4-3	.	TRBJ2-1	TGCGCCAGCAGCCAGGACCCGGCAGGGGAGGATGAGCAGTTCTTC	CASSQDPAGEDEQFF
.	TRBV20-1	.	TRBJ1-2	TGCAGTGCTTCGACCTATAAGGGCTACACCTTC	CSASTYKGYTF
.	TRBV9	once	TRBJ1-4	TGTGCCAGCAGCTCCCAGGGCATAGGGAATGAAAAACTGTTTTTT	CASSSQGIGNEKLFF
TRBD1	TRBV5-6	.	TRBJ2-6	TGTGCCAGCAGCCAGGGGGCTGGGGCCAACGTCCTGACTTTC	CASSQGAGANVLTF